The rows below give T cell receptor beta chains drawn from one sample of a study of OX40 agonist ivuxolimab in advanced cancers. Measured with immunoSEQ multiplex PCR; TCRdb has only the in-frame clones, and not every one. The sample shows 90,000 or so clones, about 90% of them seen only once. The sample in question was CD4+ or CD8+ T cells sorted from blood, obtained in a trial of the OX40 agonist ivuxolimab. The receptor set was obtained from an adult with an advanced solid tumor such as melanoma, head and neck, liver or kidney cancer. The CDR3 runs from the conserved cysteine through the conserved F or W. D genes are given only for firm matches. The size field is filled for only some rows; it gives once, few, many or a size class.

d_call	v_call	clone_size	j_call	cdr3_aa	cdr3_nt
TRBD2	TRBV4-1	-	TRBJ2-7	CASSQGTSGSLEQYF	TGCGCCAGCAGCCAAGGGACTAGCGGTTCCTTGGAGCAGTACTTC
-	TRBV18	once	TRBJ2-7	CASSPGTSLRYEQYF	TGTGCCAGCTCACCAGGAACTAGTCTACGTTACGAGCAGTACTTC
TRBD2	TRBV7-2	-	TRBJ2-1	CASSRGTSGNEQFF	TGTGCCAGCAGCCGGGGGACTAGCGGTAATGAGCAGTTCTTC
-	TRBV19	-	TRBJ1-2	CASSIDSYRRTGGYTF	TGTGCCAGTAGTATAGATTCCTACAGGAGAACCGGCGGCTACACCTTC
-	TRBV28	-	TRBJ1-6	CASSQLTRHNSPLHF	TGTGCCAGCAGTCAACTCACACGGCATAATTCACCCCTCCACTTT
-	TRBV7-7	-	TRBJ2-1	CASSLGPSDGAPNEQFF	TGTGCTAGCAGCTTGGGGCCGTCGGATGGAGCCCCAAATGAGCAGTTCTTC
-	TRBV15	-	TRBJ1-2	CATSRVGWDYGYTF	TGTGCCACCAGCAGAGTCGGCTGGGACTATGGCTACACCTTC
TRBD2	TRBV11-2	-	TRBJ2-7	CASSLELAGVKREQYF	TGTGCCAGCAGCTTGGAACTAGCGGGAGTAAAACGCGAGCAGTACTTC
-	TRBV28	-	TRBJ1-2	CASSLTGLQNYGYTF	TGTGCCAGCAGTTTAACAGGGCTACAGAACTATGGCTACACCTTC
-	TRBV4-1	-	TRBJ2-5	CASSPTGDKETQYF	TGCGCCAGCAGCCCAACCGGGGATAAGGAGACCCAGTACTTC